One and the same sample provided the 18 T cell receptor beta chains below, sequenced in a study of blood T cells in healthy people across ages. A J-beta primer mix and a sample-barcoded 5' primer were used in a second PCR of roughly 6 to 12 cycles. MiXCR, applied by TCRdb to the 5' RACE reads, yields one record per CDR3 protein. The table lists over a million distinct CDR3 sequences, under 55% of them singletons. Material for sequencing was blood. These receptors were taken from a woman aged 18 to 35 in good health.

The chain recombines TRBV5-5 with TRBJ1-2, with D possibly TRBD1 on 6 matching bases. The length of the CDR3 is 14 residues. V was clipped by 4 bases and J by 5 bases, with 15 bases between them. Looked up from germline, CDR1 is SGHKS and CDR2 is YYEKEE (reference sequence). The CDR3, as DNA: TGTGCCAGCAGCCATATAACGACAGGTTATGGCTACACCTTC. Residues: CASSHITTGYGYTF. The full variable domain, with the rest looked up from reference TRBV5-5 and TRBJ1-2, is DAGVTQSPTHLIKTRGQQVTLRCSPISGHKSVSWYQQVLGQGPQFIFQYYEKEERGRGNFPDRFSARQFPNYSSELNVNALLLGDSALYLCASSHITTGYGYTFGSGTRLTVV.

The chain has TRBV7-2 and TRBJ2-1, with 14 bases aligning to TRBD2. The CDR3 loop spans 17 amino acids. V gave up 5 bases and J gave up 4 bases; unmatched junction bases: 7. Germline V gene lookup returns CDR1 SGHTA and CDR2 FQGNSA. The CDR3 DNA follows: TGTGCCAGCAGCCGAAGACTAGCGGGGGGGAAGTACAATGAGCAGTTCTTC. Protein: CASSRRLAGGKYNEQFF.

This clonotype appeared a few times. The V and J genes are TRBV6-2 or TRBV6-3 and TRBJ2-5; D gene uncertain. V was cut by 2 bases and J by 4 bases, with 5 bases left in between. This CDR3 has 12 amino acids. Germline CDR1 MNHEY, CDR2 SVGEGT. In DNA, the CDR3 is TGTGCCAGCAGTTACCAGCGAGAGACCCAGTACTTC. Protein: CASSYQRETQYF.

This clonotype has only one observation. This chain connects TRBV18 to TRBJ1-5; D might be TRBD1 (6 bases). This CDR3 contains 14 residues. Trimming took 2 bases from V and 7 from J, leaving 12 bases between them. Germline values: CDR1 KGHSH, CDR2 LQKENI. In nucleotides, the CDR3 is TGTGCCAGCTCACCAGGACAGACCAGGCAGCCCCAGCATTTT. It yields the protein CASSPGQTRQPQHF.

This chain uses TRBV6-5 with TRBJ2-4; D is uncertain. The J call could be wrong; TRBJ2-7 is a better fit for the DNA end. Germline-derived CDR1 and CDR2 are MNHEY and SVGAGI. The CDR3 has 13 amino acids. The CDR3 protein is CASSYSIVNEQYF. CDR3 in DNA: TGTGCCAGCAGTTACTCGATTGTTAACGAGCAGTACTTC.

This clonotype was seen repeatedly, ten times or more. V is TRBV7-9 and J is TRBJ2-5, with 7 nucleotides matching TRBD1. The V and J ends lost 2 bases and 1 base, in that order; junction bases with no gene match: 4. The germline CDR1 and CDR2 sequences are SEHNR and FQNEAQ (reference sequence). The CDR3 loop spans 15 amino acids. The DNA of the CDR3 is TGTGCCAGCAGCTTATCAGGGGGTTCCCAAGAGACCCAGTACTTC. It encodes CASSLSGGSQETQYF.

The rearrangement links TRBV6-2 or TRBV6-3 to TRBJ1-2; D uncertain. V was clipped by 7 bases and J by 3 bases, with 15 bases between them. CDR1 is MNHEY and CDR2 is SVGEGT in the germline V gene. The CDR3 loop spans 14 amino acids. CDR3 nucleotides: TGTGCCAGCACCGACGGAATTGGGGACTATGGCTACACCTTC. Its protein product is CASTDGIGDYGYTF.

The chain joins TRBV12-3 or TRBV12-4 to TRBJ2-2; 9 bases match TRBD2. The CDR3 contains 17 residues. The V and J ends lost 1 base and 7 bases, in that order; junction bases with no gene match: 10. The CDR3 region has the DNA TGTGCCAGCAGTTTAGTGCGGGGGGGCCGGGTGAACGGGGAGCTGTTTTTT. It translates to CASSLVRGGRVNGELFF.

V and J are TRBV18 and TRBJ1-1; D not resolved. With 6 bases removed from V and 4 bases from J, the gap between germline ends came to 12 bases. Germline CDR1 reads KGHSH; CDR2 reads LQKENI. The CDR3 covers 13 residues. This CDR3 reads CASSSVGVTEAFF. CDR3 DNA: TGTGCCAGCTCCTCGGTAGGCGTCACTGAAGCTTTCTTT.

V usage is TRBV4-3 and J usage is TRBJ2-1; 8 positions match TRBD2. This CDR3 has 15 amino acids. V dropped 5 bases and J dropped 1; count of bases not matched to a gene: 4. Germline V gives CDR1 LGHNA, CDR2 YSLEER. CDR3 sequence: CASSWSGGSYNEQFF. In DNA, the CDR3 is TGCGCCAGCAGCTGGAGCGGGGGATCCTACAATGAGCAGTTCTTC.

The CDR3 sequence: CASSLGTGFAEAFF. CDR3 nucleotides: TGTGCCAGCAGTTTGGGGACAGGATTCGCTGAAGCTTTCTTT. V is TRBV12-3 or TRBV12-4 and J is TRBJ1-1; 8 nucleotides align to TRBD1. This CDR3 is 14 amino acids long. J was trimmed by 6 bases and V by 3 bases; bases with no gene match: 6.

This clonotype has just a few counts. The CDR3 bases are TGCGCCAGCAGCCCCCTTGACAGGGGAAGATACGAGCAGTACTTC. This codes for CASSPLDRGRYEQYF. J is TRBJ2-7 and V is TRBV4-1; 8 nucleotides match TRBD1. The CDR3 totals 15 residues. J lost 4 bases, V lost 4 bases, and 9 bases had no gene match. CDR1 and CDR2 from the germline V gene are MGHRA and YSYEKL.

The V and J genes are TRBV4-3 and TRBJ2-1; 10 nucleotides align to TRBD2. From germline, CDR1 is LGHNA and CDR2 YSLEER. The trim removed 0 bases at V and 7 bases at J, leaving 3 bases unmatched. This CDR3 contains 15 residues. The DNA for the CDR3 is TGCGCCAGCAGCCAAGAGGGACTAGCGAGTAATGAGCAGTTCTTC. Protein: CASSQEGLASNEQFF.

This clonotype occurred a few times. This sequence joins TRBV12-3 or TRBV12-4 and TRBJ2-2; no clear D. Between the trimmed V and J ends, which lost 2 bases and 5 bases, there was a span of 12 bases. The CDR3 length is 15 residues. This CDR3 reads CASSLQAPSTGELFF. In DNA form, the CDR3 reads TGTGCCAGCAGTTTACAGGCGCCGAGTACCGGGGAGCTGTTTTTT.

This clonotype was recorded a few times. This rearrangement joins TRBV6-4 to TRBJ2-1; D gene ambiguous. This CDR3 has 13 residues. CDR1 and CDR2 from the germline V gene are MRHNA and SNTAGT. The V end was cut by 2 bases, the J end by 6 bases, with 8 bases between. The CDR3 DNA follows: TGTGCCAGCAGTGACCTGACTGGCAATGAGCAGTTCTTC. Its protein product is CASSDLTGNEQFF.

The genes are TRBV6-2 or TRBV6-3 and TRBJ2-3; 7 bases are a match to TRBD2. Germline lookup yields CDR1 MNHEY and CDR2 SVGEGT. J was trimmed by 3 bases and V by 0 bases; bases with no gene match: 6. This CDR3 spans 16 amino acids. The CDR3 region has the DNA TGTGCCAGCAGTTACTCCATAGCGGGCCTAACAGATACGCAGTATTTT. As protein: CASSYSIAGLTDTQYF.

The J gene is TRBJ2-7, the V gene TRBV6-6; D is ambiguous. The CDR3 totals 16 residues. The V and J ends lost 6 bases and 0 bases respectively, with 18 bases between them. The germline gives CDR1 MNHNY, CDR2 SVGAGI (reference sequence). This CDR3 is CASSPQVMLNSYEQYF. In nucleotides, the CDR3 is TGTGCCAGCAGCCCACAAGTCATGCTGAACTCCTACGAGCAGTACTTC.

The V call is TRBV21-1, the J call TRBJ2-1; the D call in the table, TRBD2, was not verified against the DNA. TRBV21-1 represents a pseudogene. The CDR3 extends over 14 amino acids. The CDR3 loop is CASRNSGRAHEQFF. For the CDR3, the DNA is TGTGCCAGCCGGAATAGCGGGAGGGCCCATGAGCAGTTCTTC.